Following are 30 T cell receptor beta chains from one sample sequenced in a study of OX40 agonist ivuxolimab in advanced cancers. This table comes from immunoSEQ multiplex PCR, and its TCRdb copy is limited to in-frame clones, with some not included. This table holds about 46,000 clones, 70% to 90% found once. The specimen comprised CD4+ or CD8+ T cells sorted from blood, sampled in a trial of the OX40 agonist ivuxolimab. These receptors all stem from an adult with an advanced solid tumor such as melanoma, head and neck, liver or kidney cancer.

The V call is TRBV19, the J call TRBJ2-7, with 8 bases aligning to TRBD1. V trimming: 6 bases; J trimming: 3 bases; junction bases outside the gene matches: 4. This CDR3 has 13 residues. Germline CDR1 is LNHDA and CDR2 is SQIVND (reference sequence). In DNA form, the CDR3 reads TGTGCCAGTAGCTGGACAGGGAACTACGAGCAGTACTTC. As protein: CASSWTGNYEQYF.

The V gene is TRBV4-3, the J gene TRBJ2-6, with a weak D call TRBD1 (6 bases). In germline, CDR1 is LGHNA, CDR2 YSLEER. This CDR3 is 16 amino acids long. The V gene lost 1 base and the J gene lost 1 base, with 8 bases spanning the gap. CDR3 sequence reads: CASSQVTGSGANVLTF. DNA for the CDR3: TGCGCCAGCAGCCAAGTTACAGGGTCTGGGGCCAACGTCCTGACTTTC.

This chain uses TRBV4-3 with TRBJ1-2; the D gene is possibly TRBD1 (5 bases). With 9 bases removed from V and 6 bases from J, the gap between germline ends came to 17 bases. The CDR3 spans 13 residues. Germline CDR1 LGHNA, CDR2 YSLEER. CDR3 DNA: TGCGCCAGTTCTCCCCAGGGACCGAATGGCTACACCTTC. It specifies CASSPQGPNGYTF.

The genes are TRBV7-5 and TRBJ1-2. TRBV7-5 is shown as a pseudogene. This CDR3 contains 14 residues. CDR3 residues: CASSLVGGTYGYTF. CDR3 nucleotides: TGTGCCAGCAGCTTAGTAGGGGGGACCTATGGCTACACCTTC.

The V call is TRBV7-2, the J call TRBJ2-5, with unresolved D. Germline V lookup: CDR1 SGHTA, CDR2 FQGNSA. Trimming removed 8 bases from V and 2 bases from J, with 9 bases in between. This CDR3 spans 12 amino acids. The CDR3, as DNA: TGTGCCAGCCACGGTGGGCAAGAGACCCAGTACTTC. This codes for CASHGGQETQYF. Supplemented by reference TRBV7-2 and TRBJ2-5, the full variable domain reads GAGVSQSPSNKVTEKGKDVELRCDPISGHTALYWYRQSLGQGLEFLIYFQGNSAPDKSGLPSDRFSAERTGGSVSTLTIQRTQQEDSAVYLCASHGGQETQYFGPGTRLLVL.

The genes are TRBV5-4 and TRBJ2-3; D call uncertain. With 4 bases removed from V and 4 bases from J, the gap between germline ends came to 19 bases. This CDR3 region has 16 residues. Germline loops: CDR1 SGHNT, CDR2 YYREEE (reference sequence). CDR3 sequence (DNA): TGTGCCAGCAGCCAACGGCGCGAAGACGTATCAGATACGCAGTATTTT. Translation gives CASSQRREDVSDTQYF.

The table lists this clone with a count of one. This chain joins TRBV7-9 and TRBJ1-1; D remains unclear. The CDR3 has 13 amino acids. V lost 1 base, J lost 10 bases, and 13 bases lay in between. Germline V CDR1 and CDR2: SEHNR, FQNEAQ (reference sequence). The CDR3 nucleotides are TGTGCCAGCAGCTTAGTGGTGGGATCCGGAGCTTTCTTT. This gives the protein CASSLVVGSGAFF.

The chain employs TRBV19 and TRBJ2-7; the match to TRBD1 covers 8 bases. In germline, CDR1 is LNHDA, CDR2 SQIVND (reference sequence). The CDR3 is 14 residues long. V lost 5 bases, J lost 2 bases, and 5 bases stayed unmatched. CDR3 amino acids: CASSPGQGAYEQYF. The CDR3 region has the DNA TGTGCCAGTAGTCCCGGACAGGGCGCCTACGAGCAGTACTTC. Together with reference TRBV19 and TRBJ2-7, the CDR3 gives the full variable domain: DGGITQSPKYLFRKEGQNVTLSCEQNLNHDAMYWYRQDPGQGLRLIYYSQIVNDFQKGDIAEGYSVSREKKESFPLTVTSAQKNPTAFYLCASSPGQGAYEQYFGPGTRLTVT.

The chain combines TRBV6-5 with TRBJ1-3; 7 bases fit TRBD1. Germline trimming cut 5 bases from V and 0 bases from J; bases unmatched to any gene: 4. This CDR3 has 15 amino acids. Germline assignment: CDR1 MNHEY and CDR2 SVGAGI. The DNA for the CDR3 is TGTGCCAGCAGTCCCTCAGGGGGCTCTGGAAACACCATATATTTT. Protein: CASSPSGGSGNTIYF.

The chain couples TRBV9 to TRBJ1-4, with D maybe TRBD1 (5 bases). CDR3 size: 17 residues. The germline gives CDR1 SGDLS, CDR2 YYNGEE. V gave up 0 bases and J gave up 4 bases, with 16 bases separating them. Written as DNA, the CDR3 is TGTGCCAGCAGCGTAGAAGACGGGGCTGGGGGTAATGAAAAACTGTTTTTT. Its translation: CASSVEDGAGGNEKLFF.

The chain links TRBV4-2 to TRBJ1-5; D not certain. This CDR3 has 15 amino acids. Germline-derived CDR1 and CDR2 are LGHNA and YNFKEQ. Deletions cut 1 base from V and 1 base from J, with 8 bases between. DNA of the CDR3: TGTGCCAGCAGCCAAGCCCTTCTCAGCAATCAGCCCCAGCATTTT. Translated: CASSQALLSNQPQHF.

CDR3 amino acids: CASSQYEGSYNSPLHF. The CDR3, as DNA: TGCGCCAGCAGCCAGTACGAAGGGTCCTATAATTCACCCCTCCACTTT. This chain connects TRBV4-3 to TRBJ1-6, with D uncertain. Germline CDR1 is LGHNA and CDR2 is YSLEER. The CDR3 length is 16 residues. Trimming shortened V by 3 bases and J by 1 base, and 10 bases separated the two germline ends.

DNA of the CDR3: TGTGCCAGTAGGAATGGATTTAACTCCTACGAGCAGTACTTC. This translates into CASRNGFNSYEQYF. The chain couples TRBV19 to TRBJ2-7; D not certain. Germline V gene sequence: CDR1 LNHDA, CDR2 SQIVND (reference sequence). Trimming cost V 6 bases and J 0 bases, with 12 bases left between them. The length of the CDR3 is 14 residues.

The chain employs TRBV6-6 and TRBJ2-7; perhaps TRBD2 as D (6 bases). Trimming took 1 base from V and 7 from J, leaving 11 bases between them. The CDR3 length is 13 residues. Germline CDR1 is MNHNY and CDR2 is SVGAGI (reference sequence). CDR3 in amino acids: CASSYFPGSEQYF. The CDR3 DNA reads as TGTGCCAGCAGTTACTTCCCCGGGAGTGAGCAGTACTTC.

The genes are TRBV7-9 and TRBJ1-6; D gene uncertain. The V and J ends lost 1 base and 0 bases respectively, with 4 bases between them. Germline loops: CDR1 SEHNR, CDR2 FQNEAQ (reference sequence). There are 15 residues in the CDR3. This CDR3 reads CASSLGSSYNSPLHF. DNA for the CDR3: TGTGCCAGCAGCTTAGGGAGCTCCTATAATTCACCCCTCCACTTT.

The chain combines TRBV15 with TRBJ1-6, with D maybe TRBD1 (5 bases). Between the trimmed V and J ends, which lost 3 bases and 7 bases, there was a span of 13 bases. CDR1 is LNHNV and CDR2 is YYDKDF in the germline V gene (reference sequence). This CDR3 spans 15 amino acids. The DNA of the CDR3 is TGTGCCACCAGCAGGGAGAGGGGAAGAAATTCACCCCTCCACTTT. It translates to CATSRERGRNSPLHF.

V gene TRBV4-1 combines with J gene TRBJ1-2; no reliable D call. Germline CDR1 MGHRA, CDR2 YSYEKL. The V end lost 1 base, the J end lost 6 bases, and 12 bases lay between the germline ends. This CDR3 spans 14 amino acids. CDR3: CASSQATREHGYTF. The CDR3 DNA is TGCGCCAGCAGCCAAGCCACAAGGGAGCATGGCTACACCTTC.

This clone was seen once. This sequence joins TRBV13 and TRBJ2-3, with 13 bases fitting TRBD2. V shed 2 bases, J shed 3 bases, and the junction held 2 bases outside the gene matches. The CDR3 totals 16 residues. The germline V gene encodes CDR1 PRHDT and CDR2 FYEKMQ (reference sequence). CDR3: CASSLSTSGRTDTQYF. The CDR3 bases are TGTGCCAGCAGCTTATCGACTAGCGGGAGGACAGATACGCAGTATTTT.

The chain uses TRBV27 and TRBJ2-1; a possible D gene is TRBD1 (6 bases). CDR3 length: 16 residues. The V and J ends lost 5 bases and 7 bases respectively, with 21 bases between them. Germline assignment: CDR1 MNHEY and CDR2 SMNVEV (reference sequence). The CDR3 DNA is TGTGCCAGCAGTCCCGACCCGACAGGTCTGGGGAATGAGCAGTTCTTC. As protein: CASSPDPTGLGNEQFF.

The V gene is TRBV19, the J gene TRBJ2-1; D ambiguous. This CDR3 region has 13 residues. CDR1 LNHDA and CDR2 SQIVND come from the germline V gene (reference sequence). V was clipped by 3 bases and J by 8 bases, with 11 bases between them. CDR3 coding DNA: TGTGCCAGTAGTATTGTAGTTATGGATGAGCAGTTCTTC. This encodes CASSIVVMDEQFF. Full variable domain (outside the CDR3, taken from reference TRBV19 and TRBJ2-1): DGGITQSPKYLFRKEGQNVTLSCEQNLNHDAMYWYRQDPGQGLRLIYYSQIVNDFQKGDIAEGYSVSREKKESFPLTVTSAQKNPTAFYLCASSIVVMDEQFFGPGTRLTVL.

The V call is TRBV19, the J call TRBJ2-7, with 8 bases identical to TRBD2. V was clipped by 5 bases and J by 2 bases; unmatched bases: 8. Germline V lookup: CDR1 LNHDA, CDR2 SQIVND (reference sequence). The CDR3 length is 15 residues. In nucleotides, the CDR3 is TGTGCCAGTAGTCAAGGACTAGCCCATACCTACGAGCAGTACTTC. It codes for CASSQGLAHTYEQYF.

The chain has TRBV11-2 and TRBJ2-5, with a tentative D call TRBD1 (5 bases). Germline V gene lookup returns CDR1 SGHAT and CDR2 FQNNGV. The CDR3 spans 11 residues. Trimming took off 7 bases at V and 5 bases at J, with 8 bases between the two ends. The CDR3 DNA reads as TGTGCCAGCACTTCAGGGGAGACCCAGTACTTC. Translating it yields CASTSGETQYF.

The chain couples TRBV9 to TRBJ2-5; 10 bases fit TRBD1. The V gene's germline CDR1 is SGDLS and CDR2 YYNGEE. The J segment lost 5 bases and the V segment lost 4 bases, leaving 11 bases of the junction unmatched. The CDR3 is 16 amino acids. This chain's CDR3 is CASSQVDRGPWETQYF. For the CDR3, the DNA is TGTGCCAGCAGCCAAGTCGACAGGGGGCCTTGGGAGACCCAGTACTTC.

This chain joins TRBV13 and TRBJ1-5; D is unclear. CDR1 and CDR2 (germline): PRHDT, FYEKMQ (reference sequence). V lost 0 bases to trimming and J lost 3 bases, with 9 bases between them. The CDR3 runs 15 residues. CDR3 sequence reads: CASSLGEGSNQPQHF. DNA of the CDR3: TGTGCCAGCAGCTTAGGCGAAGGTTCCAATCAGCCCCAGCATTTT.

This chain's CDR3 is CASRLVWGQREGRVRYEQYF. The CDR3 DNA sequence: TGTGCAAGTCGCTTAGTGTGGGGTCAGCGGGAGGGCCGAGTTAGGTACGAGCAGTACTTC. The rearrangement joins TRBV12-2 to TRBJ2-7; the DNA was not used to check the table's D call, TRBD2. TRBV12-2 is a listed pseudogene. The CDR3 is 20 residues long.

This clone was detected only once. The chain has TRBV6-1 and TRBJ2-7, with 10 positions matching TRBD1. CDR3 size: 16 residues. V trimming: 3 bases; J trimming: 4 bases; junction bases outside the gene matches: 9. The germline V gene encodes CDR1 MNHNS and CDR2 SASEGT. CDR3 sequence reads: CASSDGVTGGWYEQYF. Written as DNA, the CDR3 is TGTGCCAGCAGTGATGGCGTGACAGGGGGCTGGTACGAGCAGTACTTC.

The chain couples TRBV30 to TRBJ1-1; 7 bases map to TRBD1. Germline V gene data show CDR1 as GTSNPN and CDR2 as SVGIG (reference sequence). This CDR3 spans 13 amino acids. The trim removed 4 bases at V and 3 bases at J, leaving 5 bases unmatched. The CDR3 spells CAWITGDDTEAFF. DNA for the CDR3: TGTGCCTGGATCACAGGGGACGACACTGAAGCTTTCTTT.

The rearrangement links TRBV5-1 to TRBJ2-4, with D perhaps assigned TRBD1 or TRBD2 (6 bases each). The germline CDR1 and CDR2 sequences are SGHRS and YFSETQ. There are 14 residues in the CDR3. Trimming cost V 2 bases and J 5 bases, with 11 bases left between them. CDR3 region: CASSLTGAQNIQYF. The CDR3, as DNA: TGCGCCAGCAGCTTAACGGGGGCCCAAAACATTCAGTACTTC.

The chain has TRBV27 and TRBJ2-1; 9 bases map to TRBD2. Germline assignment: CDR1 MNHEY and CDR2 SMNVEV (reference sequence). This CDR3 comprises 16 residues. Losses at the gene ends were 6 bases for V and 5 bases for J; bases not matched to a gene: 11. The CDR3 spells CASRNRAGGIDNEQFF. Written as DNA, the CDR3 is TGTGCCAGCAGAAATCGAGCGGGAGGAATAGACAATGAGCAGTTCTTC.

The chain combines TRBV29-1 with TRBJ1-2; D unresolved. Looked up from germline, CDR1 is SQVTM and CDR2 is ANQGSEA. The V and J ends lost 6 bases and 4 bases respectively, with 15 bases between them. The CDR3 is made up of 13 amino acids. CDR3 bases: TGCAGCGTAGACCACACACCATCCTATGGCTACACCTTC. Encoded protein: CSVDHTPSYGYTF. The variable domain in full, with the rest retrieved from reference TRBV29-1 and TRBJ1-2, is SAVISQKPSRDICQRGTSLTIQCQVDSQVTMMFWYRQQPGQSLTLIATANQGSEATYESGFVIDKFPISRPNLTFSTLTVSNMSPEDSSIYLCSVDHTPSYGYTFGSGTRLTVV.